Listed here are 18 T cell receptor beta chains from one sample, sequenced in a study of shared clonotypes between healthy human individuals. Assay: immunoSEQ multiplex PCR; the TCRdb copy retains only in-frame clones and omits some. Of around 2.1 million clones listed, 90% to 96% are singletons. Input material: naive CD4+ T cells sorted from blood. Subset in this sample: CD45RA+ positively selected. The source is a man between 18 and 35 years old in good health.

The chain combines TRBV28 with TRBJ1-5; maybe TRBD1 (6 bases). The CDR3 is 16 amino acids. V lost 5 bases and J lost 3, with 17 bases in between. Germline V gene sequence: CDR1 MDHEN, CDR2 SYDVKM. DNA of the CDR3: TGTGCCAGCAGTAGCGGGACCAGGGGCGCCAATCAGCCCCAGCATTTT. Protein product: CASSSGTRGANQPQHF.

The gene calls are TRBV11-2 and TRBJ2-3; TRBD2 agrees at 10 bases. The germline V gene has CDR1 SGHAT and CDR2 FQNNGV. Trimming at V came to 4 bases and at J to 1 base, leaving 11 bases not matched to a gene. This CDR3 is built from 18 residues. CDR3 sequence: CASSSKRGGNVGTDTQYF. CDR3 coding DNA: TGTGCCAGCAGCTCAAAGCGGGGGGGCAACGTCGGCACAGATACGCAGTATTTT.

This clone was counted only a few times. J is TRBJ1-2 and V is TRBV4-1; no clear D. This CDR3 is 12 amino acids long. V was cut by 4 bases and J by 14 bases, with 17 bases left in between. Germline V gene data show CDR1 as MGHRA and CDR2 as YSYEKL. CDR3 coding DNA: TGCGCCAGCAGCCCCGACCGGGCCCTCTTAACCTTC. Amino acids: CASSPDRALLTF.

The CDR3 loop is CASSLERAGTEAFF. Here the CDR3 DNA reads TGCGCCAGCAGCTTGGAGAGGGCTGGCACTGAAGCTTTCTTT. The V and J genes are TRBV5-1 and TRBJ1-1; D ambiguous. V was shortened by 0 bases and J by 4 bases, with 10 bases between the two germline ends. CDR3 length equals 14 residues. The germline CDR1 and CDR2 sequences are SGHRS and YFSETQ.

The J gene is TRBJ2-1, the V gene TRBV29-1, with D possibly TRBD2 on 6 matching bases. The CDR3 is 12 residues long. Between the trimmed V and J ends, which lost 3 bases and 8 bases, there was a span of 11 bases. Germline V CDR1 and CDR2: SQVTM, ANQGSEA. CDR3 residues: CSVDGSRDEQFF. The CDR3 DNA reads as TGCAGCGTTGACGGGAGTAGAGATGAGCAGTTCTTC.

The chain employs TRBV10-3 and TRBJ2-1; 10 bases align to TRBD2. The V segment lost 11 bases and the J segment 9 bases; nucleotides outside the gene matches: 13. This CDR3 is 14 amino acids long. Germline V gives CDR1 ENHRY, CDR2 SYGVKD. This CDR3 reads CAAQTSGVSGEQFF. The CDR3, as DNA: TGTGCCGCCCAAACTAGCGGGGTATCGGGTGAGCAGTTCTTC.

The chain employs TRBV20-1 and TRBJ1-6; D remains ambiguous. The CDR3 consists of 11 residues. V was cut by 6 bases and J by 10 bases, with 10 bases left in between. Germline V lookup: CDR1 DFQATT, CDR2 SNEGSKA (reference sequence). CDR3 bases: TGCAGTGCCGACCCCGGGTCACCCCTCCACTTT. It codes for CSADPGSPLHF.

The chain recombines TRBV6-4 with TRBJ1-1; the D is unclear. This CDR3 is 15 amino acids long. V gave up 6 bases and J gave up 4 bases, with 18 bases separating them. The germline gives CDR1 MRHNA, CDR2 SNTAGT. CDR3 coding DNA: TGTGCCAGCAGCGCCCAAGCCCTATCGCCCACTGAAGCTTTCTTT. This codes for CASSAQALSPTEAFF.

In its sample, this clone was seen once. The rearrangement uses TRBV18 and TRBJ2-1; maybe TRBD2 (6 bases). Germline values: CDR1 KGHSH, CDR2 LQKENI. V dropped 5 bases and J dropped 0 bases, with 14 bases sitting between them. The CDR3 totals 16 residues. The CDR3 here is CASSSLGGSSYNEQFF. The CDR3 coding sequence is TGTGCCAGCTCATCCTTAGGAGGGAGCTCCTACAATGAGCAGTTCTTC.

This clone was seen a few times. The chain has TRBV19 and TRBJ1-1; D remains unclear. The CDR3 has 14 residues. Deletions cut 2 bases from V and 2 bases from J, with 9 bases between. Germline CDR1 reads LNHDA; CDR2 reads SQIVND (reference sequence). This chain's CDR3 is CASSIWMANTEAFF. CDR3 nucleotides: TGTGCCAGTAGTATATGGATGGCCAACACTGAAGCTTTCTTT.

This chain's CDR3 is CASRGSGGGVETQYF. For the CDR3, the DNA is TGTGCCAGCAGGGGGAGCGGGGGAGGTGTCGAGACCCAGTACTTC. The chain carries TRBV28 and TRBJ2-5; 8 bases align to TRBD2. Germline lookup yields CDR1 MDHEN and CDR2 SYDVKM. The CDR3 is 15 residues long. V was clipped by 6 bases and J by 5 bases; unmatched bases: 11.

The rearrangement joins TRBV6-6 to TRBJ1-5; D is possibly TRBD1 (5 bases). Germline CDR1 is MNHNY and CDR2 is SVGAGI (reference sequence). Deletions cut 7 bases from V and 7 bases from J, with 20 bases between. CDR3 size: 15 residues. The CDR3 sequence is CASNQGRGSGQPQHF. CDR3 sequence (DNA): TGTGCCAGCAACCAGGGTAGAGGGTCCGGGCAGCCCCAGCATTTT.

The chain is built from TRBV7-8 and TRBJ1-6; 9 bases are shared with TRBD1. The germline gives CDR1 SGHVS, CDR2 FQNEAQ. Trimming cost V 0 bases and J 0 bases; bases outside gene matches: 9. The CDR3 has 20 amino acids. As DNA, the CDR3 is TGTGCCAGCAGCTTAGCCGGGACAGGGCACGGTCGCTCCTATAATTCACCCCTCCACTTT. Its translation: CASSLAGTGHGRSYNSPLHF.

The gene calls are TRBV6-1 and TRBJ2-7; 7 nucleotides align to TRBD1. This CDR3 region has 14 residues. Per germline, CDR1 MNHNS and CDR2 SASEGT. The V and J ends lost 6 bases and 5 bases, in that order; junction bases with no gene match: 10. CDR3 in DNA: TGTGCCAGCAGAACGGGACAGAATCAGAACGAGCAGTACTTC. This translates into CASRTGQNQNEQYF.

The V call is TRBV7-9, the J call TRBJ1-6, with 9 bases aligning to TRBD1. Germline lookup yields CDR1 SEHNR and CDR2 FQNEAQ (reference sequence). V lost 5 bases to trimming and J lost 10 bases; unmatched junction nucleotides: 6. The CDR3 totals 14 residues. The CDR3 DNA follows: TGTGCCAGCAGCCCCGGGACAGGGTTCTCACCCCTCCACTTT. It specifies CASSPGTGFSPLHF.

A single count supports this clone. J is TRBJ2-3 and V is TRBV29-1, with 8 bases lining up with TRBD2. The germline CDR1 and CDR2 sequences are SQVTM and ANQGSEA. The CDR3 loop spans 13 amino acids. V trimming: 1 base; J trimming: 6 bases; junction bases outside the gene matches: 3. The CDR3 reads CSVEVSGGDTQYF. CDR3 nucleotide sequence: TGCAGCGTTGAAGTAAGCGGGGGTGATACGCAGTATTTT.

The CDR3 protein is CASRGRGLGTNEQYF. CDR3 DNA sequence: TGTGCCAGCAGAGGCAGGGGGCTCGGGACGAACGAGCAGTACTTC. The genes are TRBV6-1 and TRBJ2-7, with 8 bases matching TRBD1. This CDR3 is built from 15 residues. The V gene's germline CDR1 is MNHNS and CDR2 SASEGT. The junction had 12 bases not matched to a gene; V was cut back by 6 bases and J by 5 bases.

A word on this clone: The identical CDR3 is also encoded by other nucleotide sequences in the sample. V gene TRBV6-1 combines with J gene TRBJ2-5; D is perhaps TRBD2 (6 bases). The CDR3 sequence is 14 residues long. CDR1 is MNHNS, CDR2 SASEGT, per germline. Trimming pared 3 bases from V and 4 bases from J, leaving 12 bases between. The CDR3 here is CASSEWGERETQYF. CDR3 nucleotide sequence: TGTGCCAGCAGTGAGTGGGGGGAACGAGAGACCCAGTACTTC.